This paragraph reports one T cell receptor (beta chain). The sample is drawn from a study of blood T cell repertoires in COVID-19. Looking at the study overall: Whether acute or convalescent, the COVID-19 samples came from the United States, Italy and Spain.

The germline gives CDR1 SNHLY, CDR2 FYNNEI. This CDR3 spans 14 amino acids. Trimming cost V 4 bases and J 5 bases; bases outside gene matches: 5. Original handling: Estimation of nucleated cell counts relied on the amplification of reference gene primers. TCRdb's copy holds only in-frame clones and misses some; the assay was immunoSEQ multiplex PCR. V, J and clone size reflect that table, while D and trimming were determined from the DNA. The sample lists approximately 310,000 clones, around 86% occurring once. The sample consisted of peripheral blood. This clonotype was sampled from a man aged 50-60 years with active or convalescent COVID-19. This chain connects TRBV2 to TRBJ2-1, with 7 nucleotides matching TRBD1. The CDR3 here is CASSGDREDNEQFF. The DNA for the CDR3 is TGTGCCAGCAGTGGTGACAGGGAAGACAATGAGCAGTTCTTC. Full variable domain (rest looked up from reference TRBV2 and TRBJ2-1): EPEVTQTPSHQVTQMGQEVILRCVPISNHLYFYWYRQILGQKVEFLVSFYNNEISEKSEIFDDQFSVERPDGSNFTLKIRSTKLEDSAMYFCASSGDREDNEQFFGPGTRLTVL.